These 25 T cell receptor beta chains were sequenced from one sample in a study of beta chain features in type 1 diabetes. Study findings and constraints: Moderately but significantly shorter TCRB CDR3s were found in Type 1 diabetes patients in all four CD4+ subsets.

The authors reverse transcribed all of the isolated RNA, so sequencing captured expressed TCRB transcripts. Some clones are missing from TCRdb's copy, which holds only in-frame ones; the method was immunoSEQ multiplex PCR. The sample has about 250,000 clones; approximately 10% are singletons. Their target antigens are unknown. Sample: naive CD4+ T cells from blood. These receptors were obtained from a man aged 30-40 years with type 1 diabetes.

This clone has a handful of counts. The chain uses TRBV7-2 and TRBJ2-3, with D perhaps matching TRBD2 (6 bases). V was pared by 5 bases and J by 0 bases, with 15 bases between. Germline V gene data show CDR1 as SGHTA and CDR2 as FQGNSA. CDR3 length: 16 residues. The CDR3 spells CASSHGNSGSTDTQYF. CDR3 bases: TGTGCCAGCAGCCACGGAAACAGCGGGAGCACAGATACGCAGTATTTT. The variable domain in full, with the rest retrieved from reference TRBV7-2 and TRBJ2-3, is GAGVSQSPSNKVTEKGKDVELRCDPISGHTALYWYRQSLGQGLEFLIYFQGNSAPDKSGLPSDRFSAERTGGSVSTLTIQRTQQEDSAVYLCASSHGNSGSTDTQYFGPGTRLTVL.

This clone has a handful of counts. The chain couples TRBV28 to TRBJ2-6; 7 bases map to TRBD1. The germline V gene has CDR1 MDHEN and CDR2 SYDVKM. This CDR3 spans 15 amino acids. The ends lost 9 bases at V and 1 base at J; junction bases unmatched: 6. CDR3 bases: TGTGCCAGTAGGACAGGCCAATCTGGGGCCAACGTCCTGACTTTC. Its translation is CASRTGQSGANVLTF.

The table lists this clone with a few counts. This chain links TRBV28 with TRBJ1-4; D remains ambiguous. The CDR3 contains 12 residues. Germline V gene lookup returns CDR1 MDHEN and CDR2 SYDVKM. Between the trimmed V and J ends, which lost 2 bases and 6 bases, there was a span of 4 bases. The CDR3 nucleotides read TGTGCCAGCAGTTTACCCTATGAAAAACTGTTTTTT. It codes for CASSLPYEKLFF. The complete variable domain, with remaining parts taken from reference TRBV28 and TRBJ1-4, reads DVKVTQSSRYLVKRTGEKVFLECVQDMDHENMFWYRQDPGLGLRLIYFSYDVKMKEKGDIPEGYSVSREKKERFSLILESASTNQTSMYLCASSLPYEKLFFGSGTQLSVL.

This clone was observed a few times. The chain carries TRBV9 and TRBJ1-6, with TRBD1 as a possible D gene (5 bases). Germline CDR1 SGDLS, CDR2 YYNGEE. CDR3 length: 14 residues. With 3 bases removed from V and 6 bases from J, the gap between germline ends came to 10 bases. CDR3 protein: CASSGTGVNSPLHF. The CDR3 nucleotides are TGTGCCAGCAGCGGAACAGGCGTTAATTCACCCCTCCACTTT.

Comment on this clone: The junction differs from germline at one of its ends, possibly a read error. The CDR3 DNA sequence: TGTGCTAGCAGCGCCGGGCTTAAGGGGGAAAAACTGTTTTTT. This codes for CASSAGLKGEKLFF. This chain joins TRBV7-7 and TRBJ1-4; D may be TRBD1 (5 bases). The CDR3 runs 14 residues. Germline CDR1 and CDR2: SSHAT and FNYEAQ (reference sequence).

This clone was counted between two and nine times. V and J are TRBV30 and TRBJ1-2, with D possibly being TRBD1 (5 bases). The CDR3 runs 11 residues. Germline lookup yields CDR1 GTSNPN and CDR2 SVGIG (reference sequence). Trimming left V 1 base short and J 10 bases short, with 10 bases between. DNA of the CDR3: TGTGCCTGGAGTGCCGGGGGAGACTACACCTTC. Its protein is CAWSAGGDYTF.

V usage is TRBV27 and J usage is TRBJ2-5; 10 bases are a match to TRBD2. The CDR3 has 13 amino acids. CDR1 is MNHEY, CDR2 SMNVEV, per germline (reference sequence). V lost 10 bases to trimming and J lost 5 bases; unmatched junction nucleotides: 7. CDR3 sequence reads: CATILAGAETQYF. The CDR3 DNA reads TGTGCCACCATTCTAGCGGGGGCGGAGACCCAGTACTTC.

This clone was detected only a few times. DNA for the CDR3: TGTGCCAGCAGCTTATACCGGGGAGAAAACATTCAGTACTTC. Its protein is CASSLYRGENIQYF. The chain couples TRBV11-1 to TRBJ2-4; D might be TRBD2 (5 bases). Per the germline V gene, CDR1 is SGHAT and CDR2 is FQDESV (reference sequence). The V end lost 2 bases, the J end lost 5 bases, and 10 bases lay between the germline ends. The CDR3 spans 14 residues.

The genes are TRBV7-6 and TRBJ2-5, with 7 bases that match TRBD2. CDR3 size: 15 residues. CDR1 is SGHVS, CDR2 FNYEAQ, per germline. The trim removed 1 base at V and 4 bases at J, leaving 6 bases unmatched. The CDR3: CASSLGAGLPETQYF. CDR3 DNA sequence: TGTGCCAGCAGCTTAGGAGCGGGGCTTCCAGAGACCCAGTACTTC.

The chain couples TRBV11-2 to TRBJ1-6; tentative D call: TRBD1 (6 bases). The ends were cut back, 10 bases at V and 13 bases at J, with 20 bases in the middle. Germline-derived CDR1 and CDR2 are SGHAT and FQNNGV. This CDR3 is 13 amino acids long. The CDR3 loop reads CAILQGPNRPLHF. The CDR3 coding sequence is TGTGCCATCCTACAGGGCCCTAATCGGCCCCTCCACTTT.

This clone was detected a few times. The V gene is TRBV18, the J gene TRBJ1-1; D gene uncertain. With 1 base removed from V and 5 bases from J, the gap between germline ends came to 17 bases. The V gene's germline CDR1 is KGHSH and CDR2 LQKENI. The CDR3 has 16 residues. CDR3 DNA sequence: TGTGCCAGCTCACCACTCATAGGTGGGCCCGAGACTGAAGCTTTCTTT. Protein sequence: CASSPLIGGPETEAFF.

This clone appeared a few times. The CDR3 DNA sequence: TGTGCCAGCAGAGGGGGATCCTACAATGAGCAGTTCTTC. It encodes CASRGGSYNEQFF. The chain carries TRBV27 and TRBJ2-1; D might be TRBD1 (6 bases). Trimming cost V 6 bases and J 1 base, with 7 bases left between them. Germline V gene lookup returns CDR1 MNHEY and CDR2 SMNVEV (reference sequence). There are 13 residues in the CDR3.

This clone has only a few counts. The CDR3 sequence: CASSPIMNTEAFF. CDR3 nucleotides: TGTGCCAGCAGCCCCATCATGAACACTGAAGCTTTCTTT. The chain recombines TRBV13 with TRBJ1-1, with D unclear. The CDR3 covers 13 residues. Germline V gene lookup returns CDR1 PRHDT and CDR2 FYEKMQ (reference sequence). V was pared by 5 bases and J by 0 bases, with 7 bases between.

The chain carries TRBV9 and TRBJ1-2; 7 bases map to TRBD1. V lost 4 bases, J lost 2 bases, and 2 bases stayed unmatched. CDR1 and CDR2 (germline): SGDLS, YYNGEE. This CDR3 is 13 amino acids long. The CDR3 DNA sequence: TGTGCCAGCAGCCCGGACAGGAACTATGGCTACACCTTC. This encodes CASSPDRNYGYTF.

This rearrangement joins TRBV7-2 to TRBJ2-3; D call uncertain. V lost 5 bases and J lost 0, with 6 bases in between. This CDR3 spans 13 amino acids. Germline V lookup: CDR1 SGHTA, CDR2 FQGNSA. In DNA, the CDR3 is TGTGCCAGCAGCCTCCCGAGCACAGATACGCAGTATTTT. Its translation: CASSLPSTDTQYF.

The gene calls are TRBV7-2 and TRBJ2-3; 11 nucleotides match TRBD2. Per the germline V gene, CDR1 is SGHTA and CDR2 is FQGNSA. The CDR3 loop spans 16 amino acids. The J segment lost 5 bases and the V segment lost 5 bases, leaving 9 bases of the junction unmatched. CDR3 DNA: TGTGCCAGCAGCCGGAATAGCGGGGGGGCCGTAGATACGCAGTATTTT. It specifies CASSRNSGGAVDTQYF.

The V call is TRBV28, the J call TRBJ2-1; D possibly corresponds to TRBD1 (7 bases). Trimming took 1 base from V and 7 from J, leaving 8 bases between them. The CDR3 runs 13 residues. Germline V CDR1 and CDR2: MDHEN, SYDVKM. CDR3 region: CASSLSGGNEQFF. In DNA, the CDR3 is TGTGCCAGCAGTTTATCAGGGGGGAATGAGCAGTTCTTC.

This chain links TRBV5-4 with TRBJ1-1; possible D gene TRBD1, 5 bases. This CDR3 spans 13 amino acids. CDR1 is SGHNT, CDR2 YYREEE, per germline (reference sequence). The ends were cut back, 4 bases at V and 4 bases at J, with 11 bases in the middle. CDR3 sequence: CASSVGVGTEAFF. Here the CDR3 DNA reads TGTGCCAGCAGCGTAGGGGTTGGCACTGAAGCTTTCTTT.

The chain carries TRBV4-3 and TRBJ2-3; 12 nucleotides match TRBD1. CDR1 LGHNA and CDR2 YSLEER come from the germline V gene. V lost 3 bases, J lost 5 bases, and 6 bases stayed unmatched. This CDR3 spans 16 amino acids. CDR3 protein: CASSQQWDRGRDTQYF. In nucleotides, the CDR3 is TGCGCCAGCAGCCAGCAATGGGACAGGGGGCGAGATACGCAGTATTTT.

V is TRBV2 and J is TRBJ2-3; 9 bases are a match to TRBD2. The CDR3 loop spans 17 amino acids. Germline lookup yields CDR1 SNHLY and CDR2 FYNNEI. J was trimmed by 2 bases and V by 8 bases; bases with no gene match: 14. CDR3 nucleotide sequence: TGTGCCAGCGTTGGGGAGCGGGGGGCCTTCTCCACAGATACGCAGTATTTT. This translates into CASVGERGAFSTDTQYF.

A few counts support this clone. The V call is TRBV5-1, the J call TRBJ1-1, with TRBD1 as a possible D gene (6 bases). The germline V gene encodes CDR1 SGHRS and CDR2 YFSETQ. Trimming shortened V by 5 bases and J by 5 bases, and 16 bases separated the two germline ends. The CDR3 is 14 amino acids. CDR3 in DNA: TGCGCCAGCAGTTCTATGGGGGCAGCAACTGAAGCTTTCTTT. This sequence encodes CASSSMGAATEAFF.

J is TRBJ2-4 and V is TRBV19; D is possibly TRBD2 (5 bases). Per germline, CDR1 LNHDA and CDR2 SQIVND (reference sequence). The CDR3 is 14 residues long. V lost 7 bases and J 8 bases, leaving 18 bases between the germline ends. The CDR3 loop reads CASKMDPGSDIQYF. In DNA, the CDR3 is TGTGCCAGTAAGATGGATCCGGGGAGCGACATTCAGTACTTC.

This clone has a handful of counts. This rearrangement joins TRBV6-6 to TRBJ1-1; D gene unclear. Germline V gene data show CDR1 as MNHNY and CDR2 as SVGAGI (reference sequence). The V gene lost 6 bases and the J gene lost 0 bases, with 11 bases spanning the gap. CDR3 length equals 14 residues. The CDR3 region has the DNA TGTGCCAGCAGCAATACCGGGTTGAACACTGAAGCTTTCTTT. Its translation is CASSNTGLNTEAFF.

This clone was seen only a few times. This chain joins TRBV2 and TRBJ1-5, with 7 bases fitting TRBD1. The germline V gene encodes CDR1 SNHLY and CDR2 FYNNEI. V was pared by 9 bases and J by 3 bases, with 8 bases of the junction left unmatched. CDR3 size: 14 residues. CDR3 residues: CASSPGQLNQPQHF. The CDR3 nucleotides are TGTGCCAGTTCACCGGGACAGCTCAATCAGCCCCAGCATTTT.

The J gene is TRBJ1-6, the V gene TRBV7-9; 7 nucleotides agree with TRBD1. This CDR3 spans 14 amino acids. Per the germline V gene, CDR1 is SEHNR and CDR2 is FQNEAQ (reference sequence). V lost 3 bases, J lost 12 bases, and 8 bases stayed unmatched. CDR3 sequence reads: CASSFGTEGVPLHF. For the CDR3, the DNA is TGTGCCAGCAGCTTCGGGACAGAAGGTGTACCCCTCCACTTT.